This entry lists 2 T cell receptor beta chains sequenced from one sample in a study of cytomegalovirus exposure and HLA in healthy donors. The PCR used 60 Vbeta and 13 Jbeta primers. Method: immunoSEQ multiplex PCR; TCRdb's copy keeps in-frame clones and lacks some. The repertoire holds 160,000 or so clones, with more than 75% as singletons. The specimen was PBMCs. The source of these receptors is a male donor in good health and CMV-seronegative.

The rearrangement joins TRBV7-8 to TRBJ1-5; D unresolved. This CDR3 has 15 amino acids. CDR1 SGHVS and CDR2 FQNEAQ come from the germline V gene. With 4 bases removed from V and 0 bases from J, the gap between germline ends came to 10 bases. The CDR3 coding sequence is TGTGCCAGCAGCTCTGACACCTATAGCAATCAGCCCCAGCATTTT. Its translation: CASSSDTYSNQPQHF.

The V and J genes are TRBV27 and TRBJ2-7, with 7 bases that match TRBD1. V lost 2 bases and J lost 3; bases outside the gene matches: 1. CDR1 and CDR2 (germline): MNHEY, SMNVEV (reference sequence). CDR3 length: 13 residues. CDR3: CASSLRDSYEQYF. CDR3 bases: TGTGCCAGCAGTTTAAGGGACAGCTACGAGCAGTACTTC.